What follows describes a single T cell receptor beta chain. The antigen remains unidentified. The data are from a study of beta chain features in type 1 diabetes. The authors reverse transcribed all of the isolated RNA, so sequencing captured expressed TCRB transcripts. TCRdb keeps only in-frame clones here, not all; method: immunoSEQ multiplex PCR. The sample shows hundreds of thousands of clones, more than 13% of them seen only once. The germline V and J ends were trimmed by 5 bases and 0 bases, with 23 bases remaining between them. Germline V lookup: CDR1 LNHDA, CDR2 SQIVND (reference sequence). This CDR3 comprises 18 residues. Regarding the study as a whole: There was a moderate but significant shortening of TCRB CDR3s in all four CD4+ subsets of Type 1 diabetes patients.

This chain connects TRBV19 to TRBJ2-7, with D perhaps matching TRBD1 (6 bases). The sequence came from a man aged 18 to 30 with type 1 diabetes. Sequenced material: naive CD4+ T cells from blood. CDR3 amino acids: CASSALGRGTFSSYEQYF. The CDR3 nucleotides read TGTGCCAGTAGTGCCCTCGGCAGGGGCACATTCAGCTCCTACGAGCAGTACTTC.